This T cell receptor (beta chain) is from a study of cytomegalovirus exposure and HLA in healthy donors. 13 Jbeta primers and 60 Vbeta primers were used for the PCR. TCRdb's copy holds only in-frame clones and misses some; the assay was immunoSEQ multiplex PCR. The data hold hundreds of thousands of clones, with almost 80% observed a single time. The length of the CDR3 is 15 residues. Germline-derived CDR1 and CDR2 are SGHTA and FQGTGA. Samples came from healthy bone marrow donors. The sample holds one count of this clone. Compared with germline, one end of the junction differs, possibly owing to a read error.

The chain carries TRBV7-3 and TRBJ2-1; TRBD2 matches 12 bases. Sequenced sample: PBMCs. The source of this sequence is a male donor in good health and CMV-seronegative. In nucleotides, the CDR3 is TGTGCCAGCAGCTTGACTAGCGGGGGCTACAATGGGCAGTTCTTC. As protein: CASSLTSGGYNGQFF.